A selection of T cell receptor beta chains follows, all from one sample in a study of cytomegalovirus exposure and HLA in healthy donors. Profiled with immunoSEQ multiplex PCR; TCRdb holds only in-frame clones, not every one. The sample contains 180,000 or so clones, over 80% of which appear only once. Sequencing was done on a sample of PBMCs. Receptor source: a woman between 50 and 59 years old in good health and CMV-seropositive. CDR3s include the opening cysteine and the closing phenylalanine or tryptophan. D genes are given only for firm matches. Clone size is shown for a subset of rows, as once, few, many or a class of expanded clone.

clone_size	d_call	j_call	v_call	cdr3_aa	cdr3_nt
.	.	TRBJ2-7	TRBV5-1	CASSLELGEAGIFRSYEQYF	TGCGCCAGCAGCTTGGAATTAGGAGAGGCCGGGATATTTAGGTCCTACGAGCAGTACTTC
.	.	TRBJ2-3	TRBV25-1	CASSAPTVDTQYF	TGTGCCAGCAGTGCTCCCACGGTGGATACGCAGTATTTT
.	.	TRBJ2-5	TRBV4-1	CASGLGAGPETQYF	TGCGCCAGCGGGCTCGGGGCGGGGCCAGAGACCCAGTACTTC
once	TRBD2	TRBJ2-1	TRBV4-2	CASSQESGRVSGAYNEQFF	TGTGCCAGCAGCCAAGAGAGTGGGAGGGTTAGCGGGGCCTACAATGAGCAGTTCTTC
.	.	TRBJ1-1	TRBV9	CASSASHSYTEAFF	TGTGCCAGCAGCGCATCCCATTCATACACTGAAGCTTTCTTT
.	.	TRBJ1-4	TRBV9	CASSGTATNEKLFF	TGTGCCAGCAGCGGGACAGCAACTAATGAAAAACTGTTTTTT
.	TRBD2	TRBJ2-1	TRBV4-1	CASSRSSGRGYNEQFF	TGCGCCAGCAGTCGCTCTAGCGGGAGGGGTTACAATGAGCAGTTCTTC
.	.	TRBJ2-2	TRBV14	CASSQELVWTGELFF	TGTGCCAGCAGCCAAGAATTAGTCTGGACCGGGGAGCTGTTTTTT
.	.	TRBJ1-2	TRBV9	CASSALTGPAAEGGGYTF	TGTGCCAGCAGCGCCCTCACAGGGCCCGCGGCCGAAGGGGGTGGCTACACCTTC
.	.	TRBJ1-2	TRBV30	CAWRQVGKGYTF	TGTGCCTGGAGACAGGTGGGGAAAGGCTACACCTTC
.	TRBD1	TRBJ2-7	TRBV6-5	CASSYSLGQGRYEQYF	TGTGCCAGCAGTTACTCCTTGGGACAGGGGCGCTACGAGCAGTACTTC
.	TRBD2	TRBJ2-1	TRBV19	CASSIGTRRDEQFF	TGTGCCAGTAGTATCGGGACTAGGAGGGATGAGCAGTTCTTC
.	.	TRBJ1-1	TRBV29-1	CSGDGGGARKAFF	TGCAGCGGCGACGGGGGGGGCGCCCGGAAAGCTTTCTTT